The 3 T cell receptor beta chains listed next were all sequenced from one sample in a study of shared clonotypes between healthy human individuals. Only in-frame clones appear in the TCRdb table, and some are missing; sequencing was by immunoSEQ multiplex PCR. The sample holds some 2.1 million clones, roughly 94% seen once. Sequencing input: naive CD4+ T cells sorted from blood. Subset noted: CD45RA+ positively selected. All receptors come from a man between 18 and 29 years old in good health.

The chain employs TRBV5-6 and TRBJ1-4; D is ambiguous. Per the germline V gene, CDR1 is SGHDT and CDR2 is YYEEEE. This CDR3 region has 16 residues. Between the trimmed V and J ends, which lost 2 bases and 0 bases, there was a span of 11 bases. CDR3 sequence (DNA): TGTGCCAGCAGCTTTAATGTGGCGGCAACTAATGAAAAACTGTTTTTT. This sequence encodes CASSFNVAATNEKLFF.

The chain is built from TRBV7-9 and TRBJ2-7; 9 bases line up with TRBD2. V lost 3 bases and J lost 3; bases outside the gene matches: 3. CDR1 and CDR2 (germline): SEHNR, FQNEAQ (reference sequence). This CDR3 comprises 14 residues. The CDR3 reads CASSLGLADYEQYF. The CDR3 DNA reads TGTGCCAGCAGCTTGGGACTAGCCGACTACGAGCAGTACTTC.

The rearrangement uses TRBV7-2 and TRBJ2-3; 7 nucleotides agree with TRBD2. Germline V gene data show CDR1 as SGHTA and CDR2 as FQGNSA. V lost 0 bases, J lost 0 bases, and 12 bases stayed unmatched. The CDR3 sequence is 19 residues long. CDR3: CASSLAGFAGDTSTDTQYF. The CDR3 DNA reads TGTGCCAGCAGCTTAGCTGGGTTCGCGGGAGATACTAGCACAGATACGCAGTATTTT.